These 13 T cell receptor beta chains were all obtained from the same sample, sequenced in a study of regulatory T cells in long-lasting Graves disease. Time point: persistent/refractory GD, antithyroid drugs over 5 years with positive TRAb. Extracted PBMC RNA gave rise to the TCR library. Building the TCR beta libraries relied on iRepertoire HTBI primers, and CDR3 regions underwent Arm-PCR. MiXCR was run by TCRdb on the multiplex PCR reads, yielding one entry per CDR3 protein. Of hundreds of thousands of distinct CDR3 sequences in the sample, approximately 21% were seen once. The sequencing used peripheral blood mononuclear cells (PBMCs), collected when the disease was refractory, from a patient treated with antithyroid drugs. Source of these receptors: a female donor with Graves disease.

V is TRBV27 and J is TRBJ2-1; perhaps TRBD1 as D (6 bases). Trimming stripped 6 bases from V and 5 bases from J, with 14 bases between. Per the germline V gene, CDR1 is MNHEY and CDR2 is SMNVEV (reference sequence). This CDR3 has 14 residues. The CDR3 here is CASSSGDRNNEQFF. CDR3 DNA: TGTGCCAGCAGCTCCGGCGACAGGAACAATGAGCAGTTCTTC.

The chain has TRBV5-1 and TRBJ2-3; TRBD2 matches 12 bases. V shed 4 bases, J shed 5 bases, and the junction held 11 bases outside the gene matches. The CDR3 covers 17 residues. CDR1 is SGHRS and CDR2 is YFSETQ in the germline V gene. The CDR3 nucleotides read TGCGCCAGCAGCCCCGGCTGGACTAGCGGGGTGGGAGATACGCAGTATTTT. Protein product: CASSPGWTSGVGDTQYF.

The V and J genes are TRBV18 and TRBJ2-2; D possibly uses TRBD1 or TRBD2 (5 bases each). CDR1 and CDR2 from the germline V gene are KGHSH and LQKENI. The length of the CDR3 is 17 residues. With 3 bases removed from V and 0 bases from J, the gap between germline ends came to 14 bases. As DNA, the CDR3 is TGTGCCAGCTCACCCAATCAGGGACCCGCGAACACCGGGGAGCTGTTTTTT. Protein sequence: CASSPNQGPANTGELFF.

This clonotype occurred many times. CDR3 residues: CASQMTGSYYGYTF. CDR3 DNA: TGTGCATCTCAAATGACAGGGTCATATTATGGCTACACCTTC. The chain is built from TRBV28 and TRBJ1-2, with TRBD1 identical over 7 bases. The germline V gene has CDR1 MDHEN and CDR2 SYDVKM. The CDR3 spans 14 residues.

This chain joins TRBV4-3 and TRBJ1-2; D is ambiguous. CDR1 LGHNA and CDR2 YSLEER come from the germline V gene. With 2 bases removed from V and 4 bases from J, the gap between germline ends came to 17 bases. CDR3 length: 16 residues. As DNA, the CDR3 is TGCGCCAGCAGCCAACAGAAAGACGCACGAGGCTATGGCTACACCTTC. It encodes CASSQQKDARGYGYTF.

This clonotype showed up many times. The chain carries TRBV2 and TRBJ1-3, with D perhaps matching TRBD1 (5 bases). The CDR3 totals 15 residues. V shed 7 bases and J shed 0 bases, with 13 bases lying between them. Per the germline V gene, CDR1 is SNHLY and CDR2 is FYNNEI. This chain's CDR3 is CASMKDSFSGNTIYF. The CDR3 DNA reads TGTGCCAGCATGAAAGACAGCTTCTCTGGAAACACCATATATTTT.

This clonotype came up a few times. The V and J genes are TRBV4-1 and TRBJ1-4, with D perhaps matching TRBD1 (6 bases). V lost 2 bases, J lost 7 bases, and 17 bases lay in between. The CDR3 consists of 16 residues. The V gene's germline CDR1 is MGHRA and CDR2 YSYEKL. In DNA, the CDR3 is TGCGCCAGCAGCCAAAGATGGGACATGGGGGTTGAAAAACTGTTTTTT. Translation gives CASSQRWDMGVEKLFF.

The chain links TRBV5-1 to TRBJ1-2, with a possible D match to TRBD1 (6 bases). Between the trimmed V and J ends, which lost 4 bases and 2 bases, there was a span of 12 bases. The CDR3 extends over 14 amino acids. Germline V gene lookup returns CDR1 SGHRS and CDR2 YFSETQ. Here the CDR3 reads CASSVSGTNYGYTF. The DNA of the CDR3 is TGCGCCAGCAGCGTTTCCGGGACAAACTATGGCTACACCTTC.

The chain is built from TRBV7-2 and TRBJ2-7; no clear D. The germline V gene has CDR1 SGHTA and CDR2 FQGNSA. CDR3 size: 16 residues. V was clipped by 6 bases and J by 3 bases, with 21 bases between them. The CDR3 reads CASRPRWAALNYEQYF. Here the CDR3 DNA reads TGTGCCAGCAGGCCCCGGTGGGCCGCACTTAACTACGAGCAGTACTTC.

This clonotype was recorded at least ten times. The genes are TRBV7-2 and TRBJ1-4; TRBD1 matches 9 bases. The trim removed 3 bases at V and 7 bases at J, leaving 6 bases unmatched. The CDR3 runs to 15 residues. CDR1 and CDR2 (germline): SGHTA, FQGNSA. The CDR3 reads CASSFPGQGPEKLFF. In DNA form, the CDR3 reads TGTGCCAGCAGCTTCCCGGGACAGGGACCTGAAAAACTGTTTTTT.

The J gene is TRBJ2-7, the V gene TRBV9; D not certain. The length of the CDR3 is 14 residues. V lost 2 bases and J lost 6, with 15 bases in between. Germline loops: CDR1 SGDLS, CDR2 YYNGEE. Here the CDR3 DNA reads TGTGCCAGCAGCGTTTATGGGTACAATGGCGAGCAGTACTTC. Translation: CASSVYGYNGEQYF.

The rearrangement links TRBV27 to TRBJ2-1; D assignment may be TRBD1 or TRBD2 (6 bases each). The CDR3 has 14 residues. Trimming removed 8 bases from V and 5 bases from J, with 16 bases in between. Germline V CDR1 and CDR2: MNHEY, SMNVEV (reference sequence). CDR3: CASGPSGAHNEQFF. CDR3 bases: TGTGCCAGCGGGCCTTCGGGGGCACACAATGAGCAGTTCTTC.

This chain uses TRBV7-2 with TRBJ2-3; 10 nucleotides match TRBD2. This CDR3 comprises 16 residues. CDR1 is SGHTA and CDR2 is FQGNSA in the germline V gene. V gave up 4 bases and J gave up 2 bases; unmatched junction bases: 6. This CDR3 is CASSSRTSGNTDTQYF. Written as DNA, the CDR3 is TGTGCCAGCAGCTCACGGACTAGCGGCAACACAGATACGCAGTATTTT. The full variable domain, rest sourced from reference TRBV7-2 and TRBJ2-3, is GAGVSQSPSNKVTEKGKDVELRCDPISGHTALYWYRQSLGQGLEFLIYFQGNSAPDKSGLPSDRFSAERTGGSVSTLTIQRTQQEDSAVYLCASSSRTSGNTDTQYFGPGTRLTVL.